This paragraph covers one T cell receptor beta chain sequence. This sample was included in a study of blood T cell repertoires in COVID-19. About the study: Researchers got acute and convalescent COVID-19 samples from the United States, Italy and Spain. PBMCs, B-cell-depleted T cells, or T cells provided the cDNA or gDNA that made up the material.

The repertoire was sequenced with immunoSEQ multiplex PCR; TCRdb's copy has only in-frame clones and lacks some. The table includes some 400,000 clones, approximately 92% detected once. The CDR3 has 13 residues. With V trimmed by 5 bases and J by 5 bases, 5 bases remained unmatched. CDR1 and CDR2 (germline): SEHNR, FQNEAQ (reference sequence). The origin of this receptor is a man aged 30 to 39 who had recovered from COVID-19. Material: PBMCs or T cells enriched from blood (not recorded which). V gene TRBV7-9 combines with J gene TRBJ2-7, with 8 bases aligning to TRBD1. The chain's CDR3 is CASSRRGLNEQYF. For the CDR3, the DNA is TGTGCCAGCAGCCGCAGGGGGCTGAACGAGCAGTACTTC.